These 23 T cell receptor beta chains share one sample of origin, sequenced in a study of T cells in Graves' hyperthyroidism and ophthalmopathy. TCR beta CDR3 regions were amplified from RNA. HTBI primers were used for first-round RT-PCR of the TCR CDR3. TCRdb processed the multiplex PCR reads anew with MiXCR; each CDR3 protein has one entry. The sample contains approximately 430,000 distinct CDR3 sequences, under 15% of which appear only once. Sequenced sample: blood. The receptor source for this set is a man between 18 and 35 years old with Graves' ophthalmopathy.

This clonotype was seen many times. The gene calls are TRBV7-9 and TRBJ1-2; D call uncertain. Germline V gene sequence: CDR1 SEHNR, CDR2 FQNEAQ (reference sequence). The V end lost 1 base, the J end lost 8 bases, and 17 bases lay between the germline ends. The CDR3 is made up of 15 amino acids. The CDR3: CASSLVVGPPGGYTF. CDR3 nucleotides: TGTGCCAGCAGCTTAGTCGTCGGGCCTCCGGGGGGCTACACCTTC.

Many counts were recorded for this clonotype. This chain links TRBV10-3 with TRBJ2-7, with D perhaps TRBD1 or TRBD2 (5 bases each). Per the germline V gene, CDR1 is ENHRY and CDR2 is SYGVKD. There are 13 residues in the CDR3. Trimming removed 3 bases at V and 6 bases at J, with 12 bases between. The CDR3: CAISEGTGVEQYF. DNA for the CDR3: TGTGCCATCAGTGAAGGGACCGGGGTCGAGCAGTACTTC.

This clonotype was counted between two and nine times. The junction departs from germline at one end; a sequencing error may be responsible. The rearrangement uses TRBV3-1 and TRBJ2-6; the match to TRBD1 covers 7 bases. CDR3 size: 19 residues. In germline, CDR1 is LGHDT, CDR2 YNNKEL (reference sequence). DNA of the CDR3: TGTGCCAGCAGCCCAACCGCCAGACAGGGTGGCTCTGGGGCCAACGTCCTGACTTTT. Encoded protein: CASSPTARQGGSGANVLTF.

This clonotype was recorded at least ten times. V usage is TRBV2 and J usage is TRBJ1-5, with a tentative D call TRBD1 (5 bases). Trimming left V 7 bases short and J 0 bases short, with 19 bases between. The CDR3 covers 17 residues. Germline CDR1 SNHLY, CDR2 FYNNEI. The DNA of the CDR3 is TGTGCCAGCACCGACGTAGGGGCTGGGTATAGCAATCAGCCCCAGCATTTT. The encoded protein is CASTDVGAGYSNQPQHF.

This clonotype came up many times. This chain joins TRBV6-2 or TRBV6-3 and TRBJ2-3; possible D gene TRBD2, 6 bases. Germline CDR1 and CDR2: MNHEY and SVGEGT. The CDR3 runs 17 residues. Trimming stripped 2 bases from V and 0 bases from J, with 15 bases between. CDR3 in amino acids: CASSYLPSAYSTDTQYF. DNA for the CDR3: TGTGCCAGCAGTTACCTCCCTAGCGCTTATAGCACAGATACGCAGTATTTT.

This clonotype was counted many times. The chain combines TRBV5-1 with TRBJ2-1, with D possibly TRBD2 on 5 matching bases. V lost 4 bases and J 0 bases, leaving 17 bases between the germline ends. CDR1 is SGHRS and CDR2 is YFSETQ in the germline V gene. This CDR3 has 17 residues. The CDR3 bases are TGCGCCAGCAGCGGGAAGGGAGACGGGGACTCCTACAATGAGCAGTTCTTC. Protein: CASSGKGDGDSYNEQFF.

This clonotype was observed at least ten times. The chain is built from TRBV6-2 or TRBV6-3 and TRBJ2-3; D is unresolved. This CDR3 contains 16 residues. V was shortened by 4 bases and J by 1 base, with 15 bases between the two germline ends. CDR1 MNHEY and CDR2 SVGEGT come from the germline V gene. CDR3 amino acids: CASSSQVLIRTDTQYF. As DNA, the CDR3 is TGTGCCAGCAGTTCCCAAGTATTGATACGCACAGATACGCAGTATTTT.

Notes on this clonotype: This may come from a read error, since a much larger clone is one base off. The genes are TRBV5-5 and TRBJ2-2, with a tentative D call TRBD2 (6 bases). The CDR3 is 16 residues long. Germline lookup yields CDR1 SGHKS and CDR2 YYEKEE (reference sequence). CDR3 region: CVSSLGAPGLTGELFF. CDR3 nucleotides: TGTGTCAGCAGCTTGGGTGCTCCGGGACTCACCGGGGAGCTGTTTTTT.

Ten or more counts support this clonotype. The chain joins TRBV6-4 to TRBJ1-1; D is perhaps TRBD1 (5 bases). There are 14 residues in the CDR3. Germline loops: CDR1 MRHNA, CDR2 SNTAGT. V lost 8 bases and J 3 bases, leaving 16 bases between the germline ends. The CDR3 here is CASGRQTSYTEAFF. The CDR3 region has the DNA TGTGCCAGCGGCCGACAGACCTCCTACACTGAAGCTTTCTTT.

This clonotype was observed a few times. The V call is TRBV19, the J call TRBJ1-5; D call uncertain. This CDR3 region has 11 residues. Trimming took off 6 bases at V and 7 bases at J, with 7 bases between the two ends. Germline V gene sequence: CDR1 LNHDA, CDR2 SQIVND (reference sequence). In nucleotides, the CDR3 is TGTGCCAGTAGCGACCGACAGCCCCAGCATTTT. Its translation is CASSDRQPQHF.

This sequence joins TRBV3-1 and TRBJ2-2; 7 nucleotides line up with TRBD1. The J call is uncertain, as TRBJ1-1 better fits the DNA end. CDR3 length: 14 residues. Germline CDR1 LGHDT, CDR2 YNNKEL (reference sequence). CDR3: CASSQPGGHSRAFF. Written as DNA, the CDR3 is TGTGCCAGCAGCCAACCAGGGGGGCATAGCCGAGCTTTCTTT.

This clonotype was observed a few times. A clone one base away is much larger, so this may be a read error. The V gene is TRBV6-2 or TRBV6-3, the J gene TRBJ2-7; TRBD2 matches 10 bases. Germline lookup yields CDR1 MNHEY and CDR2 SVGEGT. CDR3 length: 16 amino acids. CDR3 region: CASRTGGVAGGYEQHF. Here the CDR3 DNA reads TGTGCCAGCAGGACTGGGGGCGTAGCGGGAGGTTACGAGCAGCACTTC.

This clonotype was counted at least ten times. CDR3 amino acids: CASTPPPGTGGRETQYF. The CDR3 DNA sequence: TGTGCCAGCACCCCACCCCCCGGGACAGGGGGCCGAGAGACCCAGTACTTC. The rearrangement uses TRBV6-1 and TRBJ2-5, with 12 bases fitting TRBD1. The CDR3 sequence is 17 residues long. V shed 7 bases and J 4 bases; nucleotides not matched to a gene: 13. Germline CDR1 and CDR2: MNHNS and SASEGT.

This clonotype was observed at least ten times. The chain couples TRBV30 to TRBJ1-1; D is possibly TRBD1 (5 bases). The length of the CDR3 is 14 residues. Per germline, CDR1 GTSNPN and CDR2 SVGIG (reference sequence). The V end was cut by 2 bases, the J end by 0 bases, with 10 bases between. The CDR3 sequence is CAWSRGLVNTEAFF. Written as DNA, the CDR3 is TGTGCCTGGAGTAGGGGCTTGGTGAACACTGAAGCTTTCTTT.

At least ten counts were recorded for this clonotype. V is TRBV12-3 or TRBV12-4 and J is TRBJ2-7; a possible D gene is TRBD1 (5 bases). There are 13 residues in the CDR3. Trimming removed 7 bases at V and 2 bases at J, with 12 bases between. The CDR3 here is CASNLGQTYEQYF. Here the CDR3 DNA reads TGTGCCAGCAACCTGGGGCAAACCTACGAGCAGTACTTC.

The J gene is TRBJ1-2, the V gene TRBV5-1, with 7 bases matching TRBD1. Looked up from germline, CDR1 is SGHRS and CDR2 is YFSETQ. This CDR3 is 15 amino acids long. Trimming took 5 bases from V and 4 from J; bases not matched to a gene: 11. The CDR3 DNA reads TGCGCCAGCAGTTTCCGGGGCCGGGACAGCTATGGCTACACCTTC. This gives the protein CASSFRGRDSYGYTF.

This clonotype was observed many times. The chain recombines TRBV24-1 with TRBJ2-2; D ambiguous. V was pared by 5 bases and J by 4 bases, with 7 bases between. The CDR3 runs to 13 residues. Per germline, CDR1 KGHDR and CDR2 SFDVKD. For the CDR3, the DNA is TGTGCCACCAGTGTGTGGGGCACCGGGGAGCTGTTTTTT. Translated, it gives CATSVWGTGELFF.

The gene calls are TRBV4-1 and TRBJ1-2; TRBD1 agrees at 7 bases. Germline V gives CDR1 MGHRA, CDR2 YSYEKL. The CDR3 runs to 15 residues. Losses at the gene ends were 6 bases for V and 6 bases for J; bases not matched to a gene: 13. The CDR3 loop reads CASRNPGQKINGYTF. The CDR3 bases are TGCGCCAGCAGGAACCCGGGACAGAAGATTAATGGCTACACCTTC.

Worth noting for this clonotype: The junction shows a germline mismatch at one end, possibly a read error. This chain links TRBV7-8 with TRBJ2-1; the D gene is possibly TRBD2 (6 bases). Germline loops: CDR1 SGHVS, CDR2 FQNEAQ. The CDR3 spans 14 residues. The CDR3 nucleotides are TGTGCCAGCAGCTTCGGGAGCTCCTACAATGGGCAGTTCTTC. Translating it yields CASSFGSSYNGQFF. The full variable domain, its missing parts supplied by reference TRBV7-8 and TRBJ2-1, is GAGVSQSPRYKVAKRGQDVALRCDPISGHVSLFWYQQALGQGPEFLTYFQNEAQLDKSGLPSDRFFAERPEGSVSTLKIQRTQQEDSAVYLCASSFGSSYNGQFFGPGTRLTVL.

The gene calls are TRBV18 and TRBJ1-2; no firm D call. The V and J ends lost 5 bases and 0 bases respectively, with 7 bases between them. Per germline, CDR1 KGHSH and CDR2 LQKENI. CDR3 size: 13 residues. CDR3: CASSIEANYGYTF. For the CDR3, the DNA is TGTGCCAGCTCAATTGAGGCTAACTATGGCTACACCTTC.

This chain links TRBV18 with TRBJ2-7; D is undetermined. The CDR3 length is 15 residues. From germline, CDR1 is KGHSH and CDR2 LQKENI. V lost 3 bases and J lost 2, with 14 bases in between. This CDR3 reads CASSPMGRRPYEQYF. The CDR3, as DNA: TGTGCCAGCTCACCGATGGGCAGGAGACCCTACGAGCAGTACTTC.

This clonotype was recorded a few times. One junction end disagrees with the germline gene, perhaps due to a read error. The CDR3 loop reads CSVAGLAHNKQFF. The CDR3 DNA sequence: TGCAGCGTTGCCGGACTAGCGCACAATAAGCAGTTCTTC. J is TRBJ2-1 and V is TRBV29-1, with TRBD2 matching over 9 bases. Germline loops: CDR1 SQVTM, CDR2 ANQGSEA. This CDR3 has 13 amino acids.

This clonotype was seen at least ten times. The chain is built from TRBV29-1 and TRBJ1-1; D not certain. In germline, CDR1 is SQVTM, CDR2 ANQGSEA. This CDR3 contains 11 residues. Trimming cost V 4 bases and J 3 bases, with 6 bases left between them. The CDR3 region is CSVAGYTEAFF. The CDR3 nucleotides are TGCAGCGTTGCGGGATACACTGAAGCTTTCTTT.